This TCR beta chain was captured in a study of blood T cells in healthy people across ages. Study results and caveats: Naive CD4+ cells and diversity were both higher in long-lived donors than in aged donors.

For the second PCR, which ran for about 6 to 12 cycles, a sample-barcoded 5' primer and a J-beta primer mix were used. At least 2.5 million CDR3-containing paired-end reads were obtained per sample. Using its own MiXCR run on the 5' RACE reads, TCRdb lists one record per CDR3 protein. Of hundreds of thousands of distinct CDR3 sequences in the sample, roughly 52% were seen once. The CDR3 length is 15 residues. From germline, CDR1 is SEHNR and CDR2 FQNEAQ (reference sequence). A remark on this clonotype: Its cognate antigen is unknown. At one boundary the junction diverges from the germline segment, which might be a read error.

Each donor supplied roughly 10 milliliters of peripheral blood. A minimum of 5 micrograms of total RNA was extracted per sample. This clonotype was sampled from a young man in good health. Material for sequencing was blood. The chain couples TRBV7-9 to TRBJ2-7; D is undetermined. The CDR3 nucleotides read TGTGCCGGCAGCCCCGCGCAGTTTCAAGAACACGAGCAGTACTTC. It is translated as CAGSPAQFQEHEQYF.